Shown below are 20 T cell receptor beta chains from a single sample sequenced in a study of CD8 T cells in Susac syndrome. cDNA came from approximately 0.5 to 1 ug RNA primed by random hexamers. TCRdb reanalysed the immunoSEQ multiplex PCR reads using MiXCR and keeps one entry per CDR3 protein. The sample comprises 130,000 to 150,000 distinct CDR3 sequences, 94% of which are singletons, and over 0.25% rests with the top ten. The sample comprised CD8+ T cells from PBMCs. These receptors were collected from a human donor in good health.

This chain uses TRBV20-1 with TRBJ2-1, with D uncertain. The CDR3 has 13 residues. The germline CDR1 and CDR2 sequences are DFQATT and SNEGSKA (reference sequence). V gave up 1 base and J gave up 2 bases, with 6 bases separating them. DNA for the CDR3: TGCAGTGCTAGAGGGCCTACCTACAATGAGCAGTTCTTC. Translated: CSARGPTYNEQFF.

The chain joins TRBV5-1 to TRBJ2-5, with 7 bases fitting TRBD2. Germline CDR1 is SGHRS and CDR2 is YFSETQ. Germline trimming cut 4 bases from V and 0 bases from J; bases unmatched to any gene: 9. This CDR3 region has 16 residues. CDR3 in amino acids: CASSKNSGWNQETQYF. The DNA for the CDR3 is TGCGCCAGCAGCAAAAATAGCGGGTGGAACCAAGAGACCCAGTACTTC.

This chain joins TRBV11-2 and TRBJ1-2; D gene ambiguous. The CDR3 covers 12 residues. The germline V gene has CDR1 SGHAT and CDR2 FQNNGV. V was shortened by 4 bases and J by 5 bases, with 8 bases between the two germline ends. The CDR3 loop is CASSSGQYGYTF. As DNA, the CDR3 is TGTGCCAGCAGCTCCGGGCAGTATGGCTACACCTTC.

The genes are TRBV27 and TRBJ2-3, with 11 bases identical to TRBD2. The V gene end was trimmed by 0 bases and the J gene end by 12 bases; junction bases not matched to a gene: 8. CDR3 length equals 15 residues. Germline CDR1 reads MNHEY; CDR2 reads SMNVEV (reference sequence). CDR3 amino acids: CASSLSQVAGGPQYF. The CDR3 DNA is TGTGCCAGCAGTTTATCGCAGGTAGCGGGAGGGCCCCAGTATTTT.

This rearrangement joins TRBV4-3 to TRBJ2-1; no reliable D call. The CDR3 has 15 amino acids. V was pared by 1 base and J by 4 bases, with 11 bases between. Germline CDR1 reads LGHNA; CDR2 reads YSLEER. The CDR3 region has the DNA TGCGCCAGCAGCCAAGGATCAGTGATGTACAATGAGCAGTTCTTC. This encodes CASSQGSVMYNEQFF.

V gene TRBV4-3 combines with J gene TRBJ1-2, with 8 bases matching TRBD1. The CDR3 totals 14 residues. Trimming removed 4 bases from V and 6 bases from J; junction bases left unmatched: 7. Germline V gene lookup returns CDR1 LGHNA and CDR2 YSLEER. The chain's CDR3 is CASSPDRELDGYTF. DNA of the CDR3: TGCGCCAGCAGCCCGGACAGGGAACTCGATGGCTACACCTTC.

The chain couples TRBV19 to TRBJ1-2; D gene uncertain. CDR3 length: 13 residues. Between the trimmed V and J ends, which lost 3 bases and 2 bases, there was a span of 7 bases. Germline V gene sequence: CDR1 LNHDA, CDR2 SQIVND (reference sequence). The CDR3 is CASSMSLNYGYTF. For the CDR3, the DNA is TGTGCCAGTAGTATGTCATTGAACTATGGCTACACCTTC.

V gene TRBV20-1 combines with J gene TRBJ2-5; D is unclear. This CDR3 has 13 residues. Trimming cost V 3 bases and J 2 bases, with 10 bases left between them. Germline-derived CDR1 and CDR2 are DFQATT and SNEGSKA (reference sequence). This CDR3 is CSARGWSQETQYF. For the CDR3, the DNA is TGCAGTGCTAGGGGTTGGTCACAAGAGACCCAGTACTTC.

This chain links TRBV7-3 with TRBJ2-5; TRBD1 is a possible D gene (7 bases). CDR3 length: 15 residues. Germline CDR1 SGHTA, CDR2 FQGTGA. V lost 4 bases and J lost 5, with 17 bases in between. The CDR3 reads CASSSHGGGGETQYF. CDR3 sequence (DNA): TGTGCCAGCAGCTCTCATGGAGGGGGCGGGGAGACCCAGTACTTC.

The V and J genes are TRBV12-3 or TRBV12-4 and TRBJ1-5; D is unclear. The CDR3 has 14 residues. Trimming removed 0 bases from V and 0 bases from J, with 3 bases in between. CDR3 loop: CASSLARSNQPQHF. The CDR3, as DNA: TGTGCCAGCAGTTTAGCGCGTAGCAATCAGCCCCAGCATTTT.

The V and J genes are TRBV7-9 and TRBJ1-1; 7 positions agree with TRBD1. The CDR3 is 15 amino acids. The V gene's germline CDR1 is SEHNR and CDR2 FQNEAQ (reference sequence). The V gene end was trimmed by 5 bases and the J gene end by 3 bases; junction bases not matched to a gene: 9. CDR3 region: CASSQRGRGDTEAFF. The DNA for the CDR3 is TGTGCCAGCAGCCAGCGAGGCAGGGGGGACACTGAAGCTTTCTTT.

The CDR3 DNA reads as TGTGCCAGCAGCGGCCAGGGCAGCACCGGGGAGCTGTTTTTT. As protein: CASSGQGSTGELFF. The chain couples TRBV9 to TRBJ2-2, with D maybe TRBD1 (5 bases). Germline CDR1 reads SGDLS; CDR2 reads YYNGEE. V lost 3 bases, J lost 4 bases, and 10 bases lay in between. This CDR3 spans 14 amino acids.

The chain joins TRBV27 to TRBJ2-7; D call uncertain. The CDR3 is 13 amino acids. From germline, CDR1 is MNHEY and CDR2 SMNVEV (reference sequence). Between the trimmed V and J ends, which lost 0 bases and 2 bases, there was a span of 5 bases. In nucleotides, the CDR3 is TGTGCCAGCAGTTTATCTCCGACCTACGAGCAGTACTTC. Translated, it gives CASSLSPTYEQYF.

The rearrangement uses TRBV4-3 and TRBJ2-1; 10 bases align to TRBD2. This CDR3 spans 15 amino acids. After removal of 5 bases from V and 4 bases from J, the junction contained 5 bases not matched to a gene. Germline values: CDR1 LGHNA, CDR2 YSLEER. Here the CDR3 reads CASSILAGAYNEQFF. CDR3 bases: TGCGCCAGCAGCATCCTAGCGGGGGCGTACAATGAGCAGTTCTTC.

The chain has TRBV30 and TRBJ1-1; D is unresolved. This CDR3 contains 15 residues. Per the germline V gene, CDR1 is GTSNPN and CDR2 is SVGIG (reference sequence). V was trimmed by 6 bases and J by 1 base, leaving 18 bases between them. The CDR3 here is CACPEGRITNTEAFF. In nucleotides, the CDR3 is TGTGCCTGCCCCGAGGGTCGGATAACGAACACTGAAGCTTTCTTT.

The CDR3 bases are TGTGCCAGCTTGACGACCCAGAACACTGAAGCTTTCTTT. Amino acids: CASLTTQNTEAFF. The chain couples TRBV7-9 to TRBJ1-1; D gene ambiguous. CDR3 size: 13 residues. Germline V gives CDR1 SEHNR, CDR2 FQNEAQ (reference sequence). The germline V and J ends were trimmed by 8 bases and 1 base, with 11 bases remaining between them.

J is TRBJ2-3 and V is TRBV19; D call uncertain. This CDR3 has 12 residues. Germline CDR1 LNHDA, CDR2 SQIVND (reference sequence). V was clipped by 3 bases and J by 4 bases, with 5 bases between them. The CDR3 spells CASSIAADTQYF. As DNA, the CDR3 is TGTGCCAGTAGTATCGCAGCAGATACGCAGTATTTT.

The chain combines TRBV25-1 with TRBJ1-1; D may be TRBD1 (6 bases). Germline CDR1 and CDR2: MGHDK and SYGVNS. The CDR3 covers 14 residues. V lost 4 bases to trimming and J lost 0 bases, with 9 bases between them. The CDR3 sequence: CASSGQAMNTEAFF. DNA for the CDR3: TGTGCCAGCAGTGGACAGGCGATGAACACTGAAGCTTTCTTT.

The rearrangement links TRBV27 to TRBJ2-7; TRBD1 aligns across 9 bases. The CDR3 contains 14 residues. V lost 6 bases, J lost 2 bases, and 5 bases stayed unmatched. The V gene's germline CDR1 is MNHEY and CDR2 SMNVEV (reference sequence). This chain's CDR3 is CASRYRTGAYEQYF. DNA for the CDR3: TGTGCCAGCAGATATAGGACAGGGGCCTACGAGCAGTACTTC.

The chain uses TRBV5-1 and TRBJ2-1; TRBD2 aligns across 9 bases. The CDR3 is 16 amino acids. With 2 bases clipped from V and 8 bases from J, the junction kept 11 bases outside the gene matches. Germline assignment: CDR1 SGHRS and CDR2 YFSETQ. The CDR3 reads CASSLGSGSFEDEQFF. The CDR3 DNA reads TGCGCCAGCAGCTTAGGTAGCGGGAGTTTTGAGGATGAGCAGTTCTTC.